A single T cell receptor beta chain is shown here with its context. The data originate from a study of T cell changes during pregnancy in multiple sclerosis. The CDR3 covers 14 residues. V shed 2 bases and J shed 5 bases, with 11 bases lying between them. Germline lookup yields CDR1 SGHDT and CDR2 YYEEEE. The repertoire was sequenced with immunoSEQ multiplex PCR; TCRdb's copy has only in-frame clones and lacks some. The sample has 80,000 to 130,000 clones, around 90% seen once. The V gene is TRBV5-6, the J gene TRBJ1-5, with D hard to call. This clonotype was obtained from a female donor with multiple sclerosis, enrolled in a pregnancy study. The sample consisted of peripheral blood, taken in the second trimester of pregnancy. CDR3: CASSFWQAYQPQHF. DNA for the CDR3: TGTGCCAGCAGCTTCTGGCAGGCTTATCAGCCCCAGCATTTT.